One and the same sample provided the 22 T cell receptor beta chains below, sequenced in a study of blood T cell repertoires in COVID-19. Profiled with immunoSEQ multiplex PCR; TCRdb holds only in-frame clones, not every one. The repertoire holds about 380,000 clones, with roughly 87% as singletons. Sequenced input: PBMCs or T cells enriched from blood (not recorded which). The receptors derive from a woman younger than 45 who had recovered from COVID-19.

The chain has TRBV5-1 and TRBJ2-1, with TRBD2 identical over 10 bases. V was pared by 2 bases and J by 10 bases, with 12 bases of the junction left unmatched. The CDR3 is 16 amino acids. CDR1 is SGHRS and CDR2 is YFSETQ in the germline V gene. This CDR3 is CASSLFLAGAQEEQFF. CDR3 nucleotide sequence: TGCGCCAGCAGCTTATTCCTAGCGGGAGCCCAGGAGGAGCAGTTCTTC.

This rearrangement joins TRBV28 to TRBJ2-2; D is unresolved. The germline gives CDR1 MDHEN, CDR2 SYDVKM. V was cut by 6 bases and J by 5 bases, with 7 bases left in between. The length of the CDR3 is 12 residues. The CDR3: CASRVQTGELFF. The CDR3 nucleotides read TGTGCCAGCAGGGTACAGACCGGGGAGCTGTTTTTT.

This clone is a singleton in its sample. The V and J genes are TRBV9 and TRBJ1-2, with TRBD1 matching 9 bases. This CDR3 has 15 amino acids. Germline values: CDR1 SGDLS, CDR2 YYNGEE. J was trimmed by 0 bases and V by 4 bases; bases with no gene match: 4. CDR3 coding DNA: TGTGCCAGCAGCTTAGGACAGGGGTCTAACTATGGCTACACCTTC. Translation: CASSLGQGSNYGYTF.

This clone was counted a single time. The rearrangement uses TRBV7-9 and TRBJ2-2; the match to TRBD2 covers 9 bases. V shed 5 bases, J shed 0 bases, and the junction held 4 bases outside the gene matches. Per the germline V gene, CDR1 is SEHNR and CDR2 is FQNEAQ (reference sequence). The CDR3 is 16 residues long. CDR3 bases: TGTGCCAGCAGCCTACCTAGCGGGACGAACACCGGGGAGCTGTTTTTT. Translation: CASSLPSGTNTGELFF.

The chain couples TRBV4-1 to TRBJ2-3; 7 bases fit TRBD2. The CDR3 consists of 16 residues. V shed 4 bases and J 1 base; nucleotides not matched to a gene: 8. Germline V lookup: CDR1 MGHRA, CDR2 YSYEKL. CDR3 bases: TGCGCCAGCAGCCCTGGCGCTAGCGGAGGCACAGATACGCAGTATTTT. As protein: CASSPGASGGTDTQYF.

The gene calls are TRBV5-6 and TRBJ1-3; no firm D call. This CDR3 is 15 amino acids long. Per the germline V gene, CDR1 is SGHDT and CDR2 is YYEEEE. Trimming removed 0 bases at V and 4 bases at J, with 11 bases between. The CDR3 sequence: CASSLAPGAGNTIYF. DNA of the CDR3: TGTGCCAGCAGCTTGGCTCCAGGCGCGGGAAACACCATATATTTT.

In the case of this clone: Other DNA sequences in the sample encode the same CDR3. This chain links TRBV28 with TRBJ2-7; TRBD1 aligns across 8 bases. V lost 5 bases to trimming and J lost 3 bases; unmatched junction nucleotides: 3. Germline V gene sequence: CDR1 MDHEN, CDR2 SYDVKM. The CDR3 sequence is 13 residues long. As DNA, the CDR3 is TGTGCCAGCAGTCCTGGACAGGGCTACGAGCAGTACTTC. It yields the protein CASSPGQGYEQYF.

This chain uses TRBV7-2 with TRBJ2-1, with D hard to call. The V gene's germline CDR1 is SGHTA and CDR2 FQGNSA. This CDR3 has 15 amino acids. Trimming took off 6 bases at V and 4 bases at J, with 16 bases between the two ends. CDR3 sequence reads: CASSPSPNPYNEQFF. In DNA form, the CDR3 reads TGTGCCAGCAGTCCCTCCCCTAACCCTTACAATGAGCAGTTCTTC.

This chain connects TRBV7-3 to TRBJ2-2, with no clear D. The V end lost 5 bases, the J end lost 5 bases, and 9 bases lay between the germline ends. Germline V CDR1 and CDR2: SGHTA, FQGTGA. The CDR3 spans 13 residues. The chain's CDR3 is CASSQTSTGELFF. DNA for the CDR3: TGTGCCAGCAGCCAAACATCTACCGGGGAGCTGTTTTTT.

The V and J genes are TRBV27 and TRBJ2-1; D gene ambiguous. V was cut by 2 bases and J by 12 bases, with 11 bases left in between. The CDR3 covers 12 residues. Germline values: CDR1 MNHEY, CDR2 SMNVEV (reference sequence). CDR3 protein: CASSLPGFGQFF. The CDR3 DNA sequence: TGTGCCAGCAGTTTACCCGGGTTCGGGCAGTTCTTC.

V gene TRBV7-9 combines with J gene TRBJ1-4, with D perhaps matching TRBD1 (5 bases). CDR3 length equals 14 residues. V lost 0 bases, J lost 8 bases, and 10 bases lay in between. Per germline, CDR1 SEHNR and CDR2 FQNEAQ (reference sequence). The CDR3 spells CASSLARGGEKLFF. The CDR3 bases are TGTGCCAGCAGCTTAGCGCGTGGGGGGGAAAAACTGTTTTTT.

With respect to this clone: Other DNA sequences from this sample encode an identical CDR3 as well. The chain is built from TRBV19 and TRBJ1-5; the match to TRBD1 covers 11 bases. V trimming: 5 bases; J trimming: 5 bases; junction bases outside the gene matches: 2. The length of the CDR3 is 14 residues. CDR1 LNHDA and CDR2 SQIVND come from the germline V gene (reference sequence). The chain's CDR3 is CASSGTGGYQPQHF. The CDR3 DNA sequence: TGTGCCAGTAGTGGGACAGGGGGGTATCAGCCCCAGCATTTT. The variable domain in full, with the rest retrieved from reference TRBV19 and TRBJ1-5, is DGGITQSPKYLFRKEGQNVTLSCEQNLNHDAMYWYRQDPGQGLRLIYYSQIVNDFQKGDIAEGYSVSREKKESFPLTVTSAQKNPTAFYLCASSGTGGYQPQHFGDGTRLSIL.

The V and J genes are TRBV29-1 and TRBJ2-4; TRBD2 might be the D (5 bases). The CDR3 is 14 residues long. Per germline, CDR1 SQVTM and CDR2 ANQGSEA. With 4 bases removed from V and 1 base from J, the gap between germline ends came to 11 bases. In nucleotides, the CDR3 is TGCAGCGTTGCCGGAGCGGTGGCCAAAAACATTCAGTACTTC. Its protein is CSVAGAVAKNIQYF.

The chain couples TRBV5-4 to TRBJ2-5; 9 bases are a match to TRBD2. V was pared by 2 bases and J by 4 bases, with 9 bases of the junction left unmatched. The CDR3 spans 16 residues. Germline CDR1 and CDR2: SGHNT and YYREEE (reference sequence). The CDR3 loop is CASSFKRGASGETQYF. CDR3 bases: TGTGCCAGCAGCTTCAAGCGGGGGGCGAGCGGAGAGACCCAGTACTTC.

J is TRBJ2-3 and V is TRBV5-5, with TRBD2 matching 10 bases. This CDR3 is built from 17 residues. The germline CDR1 and CDR2 sequences are SGHKS and YYEKEE (reference sequence). Trimming cost V 1 base and J 3 bases; bases outside gene matches: 8. In DNA form, the CDR3 reads TGTGCCAGCAGCTTGCCCTACCTAGCGGGGGTGACAGATACGCAGTATTTT. Translated: CASSLPYLAGVTDTQYF.

V usage is TRBV3-1 (or the pseudogene TRBV3-2) and J usage is TRBJ1-1; D uncertain. V lost 0 bases, J lost 0 bases, and 5 bases lay in between. Germline V lookup: CDR1 LGHDT, CDR2 YNNKEL (reference sequence). This CDR3 is 14 amino acids long. The CDR3 bases are TGTGCCAGCAGCCAAGAGAGGGTGAACACTGAAGCTTTCTTT. Amino acids: CASSQERVNTEAFF.

The rearrangement joins TRBV7-9 to TRBJ2-1; 7 bases fit TRBD2. CDR3 length: 15 residues. Germline V gene sequence: CDR1 SEHNR, CDR2 FQNEAQ (reference sequence). J gave up 4 bases and V 5 bases, and 8 bases lay outside the gene matches. As DNA, the CDR3 is TGTGCCAGCAGCCACCCGCTGGGACTATACAATGAGCAGTTCTTC. Residues: CASSHPLGLYNEQFF.

This chain links TRBV27 with TRBJ2-1; 10 bases line up with TRBD1. From germline, CDR1 is MNHEY and CDR2 SMNVEV (reference sequence). The V gene end was trimmed by 2 bases and the J gene end by 6 bases; junction bases not matched to a gene: 1. CDR3 length equals 14 residues. The CDR3 nucleotides are TGTGCCAGCAGTTTAGGGACAGGGGTCAATGAGCAGTTCTTC. It translates to CASSLGTGVNEQFF.

The V gene is TRBV5-1, the J gene TRBJ2-3, with 8 bases identical to TRBD2. The CDR3 covers 16 residues. Germline V lookup: CDR1 SGHRS, CDR2 YFSETQ. The V and J ends lost 0 bases and 2 bases, in that order; junction bases with no gene match: 5. The CDR3 is CASSLGSGVFTDTQYF. Here the CDR3 DNA reads TGCGCCAGCAGCTTGGGTAGCGGGGTTTTCACAGATACGCAGTATTTT.

The rearrangement links TRBV10-3 to TRBJ1-3; D is uncertain. CDR3 size: 14 residues. The ends were cut back, 2 bases at V and 1 base at J, with 6 bases in the middle. The germline V gene has CDR1 ENHRY and CDR2 SYGVKD. The CDR3 nucleotides read TGTGCCATCAGTGAGGGAGTGTCTGGAAACACCATATATTTT. Its protein is CAISEGVSGNTIYF.

This clone occurred a few times. The V and J genes are TRBV5-8 and TRBJ1-2; D not resolved. The germline CDR1 and CDR2 sequences are SGHTS and YDEGEE. V lost 6 bases to trimming and J lost 0 bases, with 15 bases between them. This CDR3 has 15 amino acids. DNA of the CDR3: TGTGCCAGCAACCGGCGCGGGCACGCTAACTATGGCTACACCTTC. Amino acid sequence: CASNRRGHANYGYTF.

J is TRBJ2-3 and V is TRBV28, with 13 nucleotides matching TRBD2. Trimming took 5 bases from V and 6 from J; bases not matched to a gene: 11. Germline V CDR1 and CDR2: MDHEN, SYDVKM. The CDR3 covers 17 residues. The CDR3 DNA reads TGTGCCAGCAGTCAGGGCGGACTAGCGGGAGAATTGGATACGCAGTATTTT. Encoded protein: CASSQGGLAGELDTQYF.